This T cell receptor (beta chain) was sequenced for a study of STAT3 mutations in large granular lymphocyte leukemia. Here immunoSEQ multiplex PCR was the method, and the copy in TCRdb shows in-frame clones only, minus some. The profile shows more than 10,000 clones, roughly 90% of them singletons. General study findings and limits: Every T-LGLL patient had at least one immunodominant TCRbeta clonotype.

Germline assignment: CDR1 MNHEY and CDR2 SMNVEV (reference sequence). Trimming left V 3 bases short and J 8 bases short, with 5 bases between. This CDR3 has 12 amino acids. As for this clone: Its antigen is currently unknown.

Sequenced input: peripheral blood mononuclear cells. The clonotype comes from a man aged 40-49 years with T-cell large granular lymphocyte leukemia. Some clones in this sample may be carry-over from other donors' samples. V usage is TRBV27 and J usage is TRBJ1-6; D not resolved. The CDR3 sequence is CASSFLDSPLHF. The CDR3 nucleotides read TGTGCCAGCAGTTTCCTTGATTCACCCCTCCACTTT.